The TCR beta chain described here comes from a study of tumor T cells in aggressive B-cell lymphoma. Sequencing was performed with immunoSEQ multiplex PCR; in TCRdb, only in-frame clones are kept and a portion is missing. Of thousands of clones listed, roughly 94% are singletons. Looked up from germline, CDR1 is SEHNR and CDR2 is FQNEAQ (reference sequence). This CDR3 has 14 residues. The chain joins TRBV7-9 to TRBJ2-5; the match to TRBD1 covers 7 bases. The J call may be in error: the DNA end matches TRBJ2-7 better. Sequencing used tumor tissue. This clonotype was obtained from an adult with diffuse large B cell lymphoma. This CDR3 is CASSLGGTDNEQYF. The CDR3 coding sequence is TGTGCCAGCAGCTTAGGAGGGACAGACAACGAGCAGTACTTC.